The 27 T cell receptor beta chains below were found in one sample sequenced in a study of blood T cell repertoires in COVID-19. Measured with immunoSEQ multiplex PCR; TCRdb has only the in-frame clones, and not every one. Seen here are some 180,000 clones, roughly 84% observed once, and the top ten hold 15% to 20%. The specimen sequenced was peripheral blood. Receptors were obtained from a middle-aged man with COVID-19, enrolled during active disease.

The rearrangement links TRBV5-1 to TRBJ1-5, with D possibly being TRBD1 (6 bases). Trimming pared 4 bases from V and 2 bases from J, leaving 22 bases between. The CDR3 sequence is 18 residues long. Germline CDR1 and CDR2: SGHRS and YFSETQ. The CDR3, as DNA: TGCGCCAGCAGCCCTGGGGACACATTAGGGGGTGGCAATCAGCCCCAGCATTTT. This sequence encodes CASSPGDTLGGGNQPQHF.

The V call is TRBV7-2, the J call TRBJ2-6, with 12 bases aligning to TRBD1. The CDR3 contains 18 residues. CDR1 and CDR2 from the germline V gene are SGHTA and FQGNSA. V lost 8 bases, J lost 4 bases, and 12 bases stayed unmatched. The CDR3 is CASGAPGQGALGANVLTF. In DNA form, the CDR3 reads TGTGCCAGCGGAGCGCCGGGACAGGGGGCATTGGGGGCCAACGTCCTGACTTTC.

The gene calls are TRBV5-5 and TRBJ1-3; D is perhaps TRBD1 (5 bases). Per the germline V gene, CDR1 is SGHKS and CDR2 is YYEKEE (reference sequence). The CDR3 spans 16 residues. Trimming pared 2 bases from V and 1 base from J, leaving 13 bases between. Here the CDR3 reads CASSFTGVLSGNTIYF. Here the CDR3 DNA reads TGTGCCAGCAGCTTTACAGGTGTACTATCTGGAAACACCATATATTTT.

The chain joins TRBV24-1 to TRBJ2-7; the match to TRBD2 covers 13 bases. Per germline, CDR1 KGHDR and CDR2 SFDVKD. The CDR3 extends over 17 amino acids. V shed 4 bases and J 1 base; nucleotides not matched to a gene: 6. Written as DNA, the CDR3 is TGTGCCACCAGTGACCAAGAACTAGCGGGAGGGTCCTACGAGCAGTACTTC. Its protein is CATSDQELAGGSYEQYF.

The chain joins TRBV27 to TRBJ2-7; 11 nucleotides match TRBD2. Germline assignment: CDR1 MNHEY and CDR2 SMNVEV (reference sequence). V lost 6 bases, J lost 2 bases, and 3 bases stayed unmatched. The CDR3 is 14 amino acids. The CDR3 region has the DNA TGTGCCAGCAGGACTAGCGGGGCCACCTACGAGCAGTACTTC. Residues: CASRTSGATYEQYF.

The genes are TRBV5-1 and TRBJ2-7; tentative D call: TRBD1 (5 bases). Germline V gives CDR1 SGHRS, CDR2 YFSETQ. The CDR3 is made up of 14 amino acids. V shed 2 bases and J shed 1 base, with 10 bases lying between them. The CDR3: CASSLDTGSYEQYF. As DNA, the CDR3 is TGCGCCAGCAGCTTAGATACAGGTTCCTACGAGCAGTACTTC. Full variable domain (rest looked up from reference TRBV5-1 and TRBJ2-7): KAGVTQTPRYLIKTRGQQVTLSCSPISGHRSVSWYQQTPGQGLQFLFEYFSETQRNKGNFPGRFSGRQFSNSRSEMNVSTLELGDSALYLCASSLDTGSYEQYFGPGTRLTVT.

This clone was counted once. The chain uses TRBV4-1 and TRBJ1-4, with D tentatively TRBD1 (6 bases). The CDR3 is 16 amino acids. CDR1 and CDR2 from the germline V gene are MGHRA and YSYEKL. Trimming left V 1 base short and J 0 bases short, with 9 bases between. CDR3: CASSQGGQATNEKLFF. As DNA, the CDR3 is TGCGCCAGCAGCCAAGGGGGGCAAGCAACTAATGAAAAACTGTTTTTT.

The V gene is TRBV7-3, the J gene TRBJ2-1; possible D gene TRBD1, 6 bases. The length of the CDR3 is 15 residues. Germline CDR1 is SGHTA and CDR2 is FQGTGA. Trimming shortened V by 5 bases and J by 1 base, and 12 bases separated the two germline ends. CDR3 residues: CASSKRGSSYNEQFF. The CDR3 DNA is TGTGCCAGCAGCAAAAGGGGGTCTTCCTACAATGAGCAGTTCTTC.

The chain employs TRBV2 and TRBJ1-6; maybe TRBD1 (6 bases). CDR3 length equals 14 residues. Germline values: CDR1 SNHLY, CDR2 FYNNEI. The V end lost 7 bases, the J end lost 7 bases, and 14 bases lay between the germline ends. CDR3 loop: CASTRGGTNSPLHF. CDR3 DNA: TGTGCCAGCACCAGGGGCGGAACGAATTCACCCCTCCACTTT.

For the CDR3, the DNA is TGTGCCGTTACGCCGACTAGCGGGGGTAATGAGCAGTTCTTC. Translated, it gives CAVTPTSGGNEQFF. This chain connects TRBV10-3 to TRBJ2-1, with 12 bases matching TRBD2. CDR1 ENHRY and CDR2 SYGVKD come from the germline V gene. CDR3 length equals 14 residues. V trimming: 11 bases; J trimming: 7 bases; junction bases outside the gene matches: 9.

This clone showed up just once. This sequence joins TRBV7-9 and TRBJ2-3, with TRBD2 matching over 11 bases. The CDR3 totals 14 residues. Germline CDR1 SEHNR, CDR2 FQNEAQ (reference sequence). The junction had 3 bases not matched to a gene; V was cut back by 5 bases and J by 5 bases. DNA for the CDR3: TGTGCCAGCAGCCAGGGGACTAGCGGAGATACGCAGTATTTT. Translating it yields CASSQGTSGDTQYF.

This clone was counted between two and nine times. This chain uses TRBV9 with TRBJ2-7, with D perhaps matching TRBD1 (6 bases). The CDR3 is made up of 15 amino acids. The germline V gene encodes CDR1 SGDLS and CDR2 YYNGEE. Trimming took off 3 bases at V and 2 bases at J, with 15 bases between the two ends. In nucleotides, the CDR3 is TGTGCCAGCAGCGGGAGGTCGGACAGACCCTACGAGCAGTACTTC. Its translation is CASSGRSDRPYEQYF.

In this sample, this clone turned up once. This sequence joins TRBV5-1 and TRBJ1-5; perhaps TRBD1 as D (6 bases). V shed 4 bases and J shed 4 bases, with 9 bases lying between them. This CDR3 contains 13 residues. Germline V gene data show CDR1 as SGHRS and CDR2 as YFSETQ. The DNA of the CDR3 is TGCGCCAGCAGCGCTCAGGGGAATCAGCCCCAGCATTTT. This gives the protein CASSAQGNQPQHF.

The CDR3 nucleotides read TGTGCCATCAGGTTAAGAACAGGAAGCCTAAACTATGGCTACACCTTC. It is translated as CAIRLRTGSLNYGYTF. This chain links TRBV10-3 with TRBJ1-2, with a weak D call TRBD1 (5 bases). Trimming pared 6 bases from V and 2 bases from J, leaving 19 bases between. Per the germline V gene, CDR1 is ENHRY and CDR2 is SYGVKD. This CDR3 contains 16 residues.

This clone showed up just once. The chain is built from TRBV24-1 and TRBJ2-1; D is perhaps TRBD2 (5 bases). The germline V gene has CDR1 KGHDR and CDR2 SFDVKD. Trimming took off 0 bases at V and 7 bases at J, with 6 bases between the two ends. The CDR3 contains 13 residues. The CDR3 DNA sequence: TGTGCCACCAGTGATTTGGAGGGTAATGAGCAGTTCTTC. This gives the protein CATSDLEGNEQFF.

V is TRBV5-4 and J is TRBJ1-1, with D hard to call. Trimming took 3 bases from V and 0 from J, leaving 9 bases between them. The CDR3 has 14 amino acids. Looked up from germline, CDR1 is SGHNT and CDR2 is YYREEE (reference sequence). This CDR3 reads CASSSLTLNTEAFF. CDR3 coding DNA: TGTGCCAGCAGCTCGTTGACACTGAACACTGAAGCTTTCTTT.

The DNA for the CDR3 is TGTGCCAGCAGCAGACAGGGGGTGAATACGCAGTATTTT. Translation gives CASSRQGVNTQYF. The chain employs TRBV3-1 (or the pseudogene TRBV3-2) and TRBJ2-3, with 9 bases lining up with TRBD1. Trimming took 5 bases from V and 7 from J; bases not matched to a gene: 4. CDR3 length equals 13 residues. CDR1 LGHDT and CDR2 YNNKEL come from the germline V gene (reference sequence).

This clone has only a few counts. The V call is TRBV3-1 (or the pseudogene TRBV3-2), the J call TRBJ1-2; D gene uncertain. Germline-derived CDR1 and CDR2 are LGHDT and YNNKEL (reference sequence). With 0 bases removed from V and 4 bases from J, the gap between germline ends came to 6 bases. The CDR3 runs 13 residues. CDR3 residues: CASSQDGGYGYTF. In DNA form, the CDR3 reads TGTGCCAGCAGCCAAGACGGCGGCTATGGCTACACCTTC.

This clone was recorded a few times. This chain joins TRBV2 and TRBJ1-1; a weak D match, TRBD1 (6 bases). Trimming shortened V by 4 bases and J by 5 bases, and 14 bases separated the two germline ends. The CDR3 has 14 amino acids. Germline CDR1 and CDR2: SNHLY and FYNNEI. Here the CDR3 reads CASSARTGRTEAFF. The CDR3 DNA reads TGTGCCAGCAGTGCGAGAACAGGGCGAACTGAAGCTTTCTTT.

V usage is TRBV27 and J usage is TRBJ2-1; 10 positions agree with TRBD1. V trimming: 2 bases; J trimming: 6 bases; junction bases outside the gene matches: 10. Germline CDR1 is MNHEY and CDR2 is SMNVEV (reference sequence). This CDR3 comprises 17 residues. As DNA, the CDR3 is TGTGCCAGCAGTTTAACTGCGGGGACAGGGGCCCGCAATGAGCAGTTCTTC. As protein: CASSLTAGTGARNEQFF.

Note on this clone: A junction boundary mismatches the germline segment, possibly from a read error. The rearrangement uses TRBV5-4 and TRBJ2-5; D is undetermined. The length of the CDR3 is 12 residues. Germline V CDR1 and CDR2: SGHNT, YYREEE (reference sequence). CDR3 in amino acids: CASSGPEESQYF. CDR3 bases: TGTGCCAGCAGCGGGCCGGAAGAGTCCCAGTACTTC.

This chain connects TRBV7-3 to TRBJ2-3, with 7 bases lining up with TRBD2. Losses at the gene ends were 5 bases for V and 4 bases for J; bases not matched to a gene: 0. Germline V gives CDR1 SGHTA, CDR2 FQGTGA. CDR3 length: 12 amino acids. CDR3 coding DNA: TGTGCCAGCAGCCGGGAGGCAGATACGCAGTATTTT. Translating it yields CASSREADTQYF. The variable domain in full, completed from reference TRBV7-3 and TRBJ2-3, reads GAGVSQTPSNKVTEKGKYVELRCDPISGHTALYWYRQSLGQGPEFLIYFQGTGAADDSGLPNDRFFAVRPEGSVSTLKIQRTERGDSAVYLCASSREADTQYFGPGTRLTVL.

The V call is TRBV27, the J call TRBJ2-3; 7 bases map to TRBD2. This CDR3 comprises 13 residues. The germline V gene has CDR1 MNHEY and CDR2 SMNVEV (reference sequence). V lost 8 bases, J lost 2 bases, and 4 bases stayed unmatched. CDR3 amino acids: CASSGLSTDTQYF. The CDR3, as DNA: TGTGCCAGCTCGGGACTATCCACAGATACGCAGTATTTT.

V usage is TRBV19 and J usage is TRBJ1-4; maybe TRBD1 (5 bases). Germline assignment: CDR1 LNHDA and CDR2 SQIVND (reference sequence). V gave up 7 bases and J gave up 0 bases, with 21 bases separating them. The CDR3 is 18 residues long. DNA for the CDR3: TGTGCCAGTACCCCTACAGGAAATAGTGGCGCAACTAATGAAAAACTGTTTTTT. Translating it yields CASTPTGNSGATNEKLFF.

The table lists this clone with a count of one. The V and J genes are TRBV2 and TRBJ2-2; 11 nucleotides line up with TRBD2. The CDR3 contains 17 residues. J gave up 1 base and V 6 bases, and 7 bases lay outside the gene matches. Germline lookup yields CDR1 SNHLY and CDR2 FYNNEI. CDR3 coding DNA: TGTGCCAGCAGCGATACCGGGACTAGCGGGAACACCGGGGAGCTGTTTTTT. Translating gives CASSDTGTSGNTGELFF.

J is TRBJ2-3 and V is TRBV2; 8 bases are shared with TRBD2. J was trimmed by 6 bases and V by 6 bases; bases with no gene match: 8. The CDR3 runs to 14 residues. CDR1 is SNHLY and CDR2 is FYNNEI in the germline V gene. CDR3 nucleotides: TGTGCCAGCAGGCCGGGAGGGCCCGGGGATACGCAGTATTTT. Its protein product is CASRPGGPGDTQYF.

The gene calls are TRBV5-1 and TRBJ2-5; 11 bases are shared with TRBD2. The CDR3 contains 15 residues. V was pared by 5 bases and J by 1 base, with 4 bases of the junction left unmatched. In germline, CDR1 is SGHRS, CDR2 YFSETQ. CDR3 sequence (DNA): TGCGCCAGCAGACTTAGCGGGAGGGCCCAAGAGACCCAGTACTTC. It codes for CASRLSGRAQETQYF.